This T cell receptor (beta chain) was retrieved from a study of blood T cell repertoires in COVID-19. There are 12 residues in the CDR3. Between the trimmed V and J ends, which lost 6 bases and 8 bases, there was a span of 12 bases. Produced via immunoSEQ multiplex PCR; TCRdb's table is partial and in-frame only. This sample has a few hundred thousand clones, with 85% to 90% found just once. The specimen sequenced was PBMCs or T cells enriched from blood (not recorded which). This rearrangement joins TRBV12-3 or TRBV12-4 to TRBJ2-3; the D gene is possibly TRBD1 (5 bases). This receptor was taken from a woman between 50 and 59 years old with acute COVID-19. The chain's CDR3 is CASSLDIGTQYF. The CDR3 DNA is TGTGCCAGCAGCCTGGACATCGGTACGCAGTATTTT.